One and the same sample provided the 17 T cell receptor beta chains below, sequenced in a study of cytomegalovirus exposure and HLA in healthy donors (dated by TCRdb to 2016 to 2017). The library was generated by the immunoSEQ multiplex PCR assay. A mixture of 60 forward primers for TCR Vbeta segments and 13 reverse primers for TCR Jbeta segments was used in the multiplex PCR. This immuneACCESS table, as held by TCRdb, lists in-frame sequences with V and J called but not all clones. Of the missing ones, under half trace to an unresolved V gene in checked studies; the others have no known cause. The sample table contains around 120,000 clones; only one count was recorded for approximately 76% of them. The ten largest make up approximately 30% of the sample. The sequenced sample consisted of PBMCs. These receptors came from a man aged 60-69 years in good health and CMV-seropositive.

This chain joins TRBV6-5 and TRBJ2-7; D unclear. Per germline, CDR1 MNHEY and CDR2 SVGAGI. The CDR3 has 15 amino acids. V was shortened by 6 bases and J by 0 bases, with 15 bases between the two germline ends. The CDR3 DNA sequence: TGTGCCAGCAGCCCATATCACGGGTCCTCCTACGAGCAGTACTTC. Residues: CASSPYHGSSYEQYF.

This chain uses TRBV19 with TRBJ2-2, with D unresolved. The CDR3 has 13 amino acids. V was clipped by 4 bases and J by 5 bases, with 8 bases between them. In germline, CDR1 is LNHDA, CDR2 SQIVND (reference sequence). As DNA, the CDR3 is TGTGCCAGTAGTACCATAGCTACCGGGGAGCTGTTTTTT. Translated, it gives CASSTIATGELFF.

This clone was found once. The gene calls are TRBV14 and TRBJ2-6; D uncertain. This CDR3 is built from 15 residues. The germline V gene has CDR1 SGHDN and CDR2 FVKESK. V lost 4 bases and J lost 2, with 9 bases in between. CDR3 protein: CASSRTRAGANVLTF. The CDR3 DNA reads TGTGCCAGCAGCCGCACGCGCGCTGGGGCCAACGTCCTGACTTTC.

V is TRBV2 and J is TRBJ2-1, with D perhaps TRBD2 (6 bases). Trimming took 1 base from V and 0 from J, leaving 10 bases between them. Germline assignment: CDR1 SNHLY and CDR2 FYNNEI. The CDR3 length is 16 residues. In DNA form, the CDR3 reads TGTGCCAGCAGTGAAGGGGAGGTAGTCTCCTACAATGAGCAGTTCTTC. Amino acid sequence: CASSEGEVVSYNEQFF.

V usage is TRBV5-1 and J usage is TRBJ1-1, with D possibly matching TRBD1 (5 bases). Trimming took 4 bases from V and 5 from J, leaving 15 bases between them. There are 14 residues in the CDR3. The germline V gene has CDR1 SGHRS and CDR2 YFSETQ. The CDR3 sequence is CASSPGAGRTEAFF. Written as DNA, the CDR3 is TGCGCCAGCAGCCCCGGGGCAGGGAGGACTGAAGCTTTCTTT.

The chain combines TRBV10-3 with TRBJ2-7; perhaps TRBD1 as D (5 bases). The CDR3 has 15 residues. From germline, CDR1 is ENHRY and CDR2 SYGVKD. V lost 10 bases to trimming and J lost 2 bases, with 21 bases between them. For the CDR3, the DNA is TGTGCCACGAAGACACAGGTAATAAGTCCCTACGAGCAGTACTTC. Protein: CATKTQVISPYEQYF.

The CDR3, as DNA: TGTGCCAGCAGTTTCGGGACAACGAGTGGGACTGAAGCTTTCTTT. This encodes CASSFGTTSGTEAFF. The chain recombines TRBV27 with TRBJ1-1; D may be TRBD1 (6 bases). The CDR3 consists of 15 residues. The V gene's germline CDR1 is MNHEY and CDR2 SMNVEV (reference sequence). The V end was cut by 3 bases, the J end by 5 bases, with 16 bases between.

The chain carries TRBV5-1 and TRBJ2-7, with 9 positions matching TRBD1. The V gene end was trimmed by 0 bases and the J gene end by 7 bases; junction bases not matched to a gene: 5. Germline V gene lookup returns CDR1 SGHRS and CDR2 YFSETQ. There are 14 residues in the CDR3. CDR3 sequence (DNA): TGCGCCAGCAGCTTGGTACAGGGGGCGCAAGAGCAGTACTTC. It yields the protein CASSLVQGAQEQYF.

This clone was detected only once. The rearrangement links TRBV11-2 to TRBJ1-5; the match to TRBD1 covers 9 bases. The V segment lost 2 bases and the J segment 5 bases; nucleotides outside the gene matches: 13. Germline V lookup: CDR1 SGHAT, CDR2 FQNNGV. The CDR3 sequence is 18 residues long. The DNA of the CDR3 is TGTGCCAGCAGCTTATCCGGGACAGGGAAGGTCGGAGATCAGCCCCAGCATTTT. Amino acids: CASSLSGTGKVGDQPQHF.

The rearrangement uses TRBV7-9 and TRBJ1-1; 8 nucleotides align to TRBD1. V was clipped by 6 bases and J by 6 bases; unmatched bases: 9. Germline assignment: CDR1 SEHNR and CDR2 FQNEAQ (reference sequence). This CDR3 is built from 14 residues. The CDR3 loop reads CASRVQGADAEAFF. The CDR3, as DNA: TGTGCCAGCAGAGTCCAGGGGGCTGACGCTGAAGCTTTCTTT.

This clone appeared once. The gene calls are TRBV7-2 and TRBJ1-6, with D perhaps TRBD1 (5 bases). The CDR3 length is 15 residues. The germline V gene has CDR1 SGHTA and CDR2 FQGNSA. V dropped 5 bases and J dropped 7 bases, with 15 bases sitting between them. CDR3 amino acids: CASSTGLPANSPLHF. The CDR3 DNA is TGTGCCAGCAGCACGGGACTCCCGGCCAATTCACCCCTCCACTTT. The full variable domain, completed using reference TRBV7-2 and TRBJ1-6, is GAGVSQSPSNKVTEKGKDVELRCDPISGHTALYWYRQSLGQGLEFLIYFQGNSAPDKSGLPSDRFSAERTGGSVSTLTIQRTQQEDSAVYLCASSTGLPANSPLHFGNGTRLTVT.

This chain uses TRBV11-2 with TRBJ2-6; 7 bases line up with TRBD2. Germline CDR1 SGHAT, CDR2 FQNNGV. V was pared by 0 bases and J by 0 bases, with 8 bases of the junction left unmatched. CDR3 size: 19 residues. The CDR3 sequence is CASSLDIVRTSSGANVLTF. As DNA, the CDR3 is TGTGCCAGCAGCTTAGATATCGTGCGGACTAGCTCTGGGGCCAACGTCCTGACTTTC.

The CDR3 coding sequence is TGCGCCAGCAGTGACAGGGGGCGCGGTGGCTACACCTTC. Translating it yields CASSDRGRGGYTF. The chain has TRBV5-1 and TRBJ1-2, with 10 bases matching TRBD1. V gave up 5 bases and J gave up 7 bases; unmatched junction bases: 5. Germline V CDR1 and CDR2: SGHRS, YFSETQ. This CDR3 spans 13 amino acids.

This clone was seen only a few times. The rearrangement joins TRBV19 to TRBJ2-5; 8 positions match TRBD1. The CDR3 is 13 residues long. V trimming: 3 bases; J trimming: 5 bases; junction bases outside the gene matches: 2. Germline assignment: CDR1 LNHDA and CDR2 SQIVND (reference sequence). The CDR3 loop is CASSMDRDETQYF. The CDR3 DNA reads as TGTGCCAGTAGTATGGACAGGGACGAGACCCAGTACTTC.

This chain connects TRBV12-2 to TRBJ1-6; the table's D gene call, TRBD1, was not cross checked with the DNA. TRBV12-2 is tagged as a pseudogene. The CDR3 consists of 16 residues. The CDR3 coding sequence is TGTGCAAGTCGCTTGACCCACAGGGGTCAGAATTCACCCCTCCACTTT. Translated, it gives CASRLTHRGQNSPLHF.

The chain's CDR3 is CASSSTATGGYTF. CDR3 DNA sequence: TGTGCCAGCAGCTCAACGGCGACAGGAGGCTACACCTTC. V and J are TRBV7-3 and TRBJ1-2; possibly TRBD1 for D (6 bases). Deletions cut 4 bases from V and 8 bases from J, with 14 bases between. This CDR3 region has 13 residues. Germline V gene lookup returns CDR1 SGHTA and CDR2 FQGTGA.

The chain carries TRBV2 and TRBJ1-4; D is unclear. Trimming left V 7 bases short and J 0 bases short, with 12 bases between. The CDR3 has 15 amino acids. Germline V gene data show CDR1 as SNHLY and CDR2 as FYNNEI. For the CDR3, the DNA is TGTGCCAGCACCTCGAGGCCCGCAACTAATGAAAAACTGTTTTTT. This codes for CASTSRPATNEKLFF. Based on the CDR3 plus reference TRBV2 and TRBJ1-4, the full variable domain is EPEVTQTPSHQVTQMGQEVILRCVPISNHLYFYWYRQILGQKVEFLVSFYNNEISEKSEIFDDQFSVERPDGSNFTLKIRSTKLEDSAMYFCASTSRPATNEKLFFGSGTQLSVL.